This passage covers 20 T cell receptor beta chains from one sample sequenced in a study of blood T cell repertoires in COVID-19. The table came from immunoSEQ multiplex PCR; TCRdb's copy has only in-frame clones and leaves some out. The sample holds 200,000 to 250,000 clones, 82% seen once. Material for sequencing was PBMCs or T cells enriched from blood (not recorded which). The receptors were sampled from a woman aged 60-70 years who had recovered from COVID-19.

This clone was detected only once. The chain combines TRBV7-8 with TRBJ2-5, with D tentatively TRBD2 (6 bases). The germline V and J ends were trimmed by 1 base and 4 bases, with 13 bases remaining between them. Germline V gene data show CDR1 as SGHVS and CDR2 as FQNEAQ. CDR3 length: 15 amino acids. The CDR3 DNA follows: TGTGCCAGCAGCTTAGAATGGGCGGGGCGAGAGACCCAGTACTTC. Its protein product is CASSLEWAGRETQYF.

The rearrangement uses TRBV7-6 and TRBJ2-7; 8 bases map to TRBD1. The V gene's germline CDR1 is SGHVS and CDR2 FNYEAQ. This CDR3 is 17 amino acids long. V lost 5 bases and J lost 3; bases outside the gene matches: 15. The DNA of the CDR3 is TGTGCCAGCAGCCATCTCGGACAGGGAGCCCCTAGCTACGAGCAGTACTTC. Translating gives CASSHLGQGAPSYEQYF. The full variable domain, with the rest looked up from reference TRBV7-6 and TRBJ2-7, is GAGVSQSPRYKVTKRGQDVALRCDPISGHVSLYWYRQALGQGPEFLTYFNYEAQQDKSGLPNDRFSAERPEGSISTLTIQRTEQRDSAMYRCASSHLGQGAPSYEQYFGPGTRLTVT.

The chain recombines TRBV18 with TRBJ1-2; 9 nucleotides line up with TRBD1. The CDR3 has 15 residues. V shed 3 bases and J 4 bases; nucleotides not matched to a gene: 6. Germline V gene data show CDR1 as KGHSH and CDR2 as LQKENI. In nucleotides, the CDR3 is TGTGCCAGCTCACCCGGGACAGGGCTCACCTATGGCTACACCTTC. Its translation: CASSPGTGLTYGYTF. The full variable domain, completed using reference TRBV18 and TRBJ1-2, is NAGVMQNPRHLVRRRGQEARLRCSPMKGHSHVYWYRQLPEEGLKFMVYLQKENIIDESGMPKERFSAEFPKEGPSILRIQQVVRGDSAAYFCASSPGTGLTYGYTFGSGTRLTVV.

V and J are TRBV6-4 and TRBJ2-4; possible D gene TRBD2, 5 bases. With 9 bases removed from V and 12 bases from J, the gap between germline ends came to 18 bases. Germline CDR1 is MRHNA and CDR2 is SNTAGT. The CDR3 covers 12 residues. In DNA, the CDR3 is TGTGCCAGTCGCGGGTCCAACGGGGATCAGTACTTC. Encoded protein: CASRGSNGDQYF.

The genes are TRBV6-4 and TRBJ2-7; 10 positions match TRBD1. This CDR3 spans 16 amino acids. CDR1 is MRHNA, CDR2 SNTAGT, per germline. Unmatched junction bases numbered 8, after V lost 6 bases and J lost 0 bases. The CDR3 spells CASRTGQGIPSYEQYF. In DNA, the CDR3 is TGTGCCAGCAGAACGGGACAGGGGATTCCCTCCTACGAGCAGTACTTC.

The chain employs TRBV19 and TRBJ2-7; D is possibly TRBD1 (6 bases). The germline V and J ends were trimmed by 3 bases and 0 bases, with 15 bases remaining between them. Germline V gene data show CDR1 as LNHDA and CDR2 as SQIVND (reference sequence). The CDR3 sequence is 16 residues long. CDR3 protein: CASSMGADLPSYEQYF. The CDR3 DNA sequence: TGTGCCAGTAGTATGGGGGCGGACTTACCCTCCTACGAGCAGTACTTC. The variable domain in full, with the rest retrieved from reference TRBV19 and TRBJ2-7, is DGGITQSPKYLFRKEGQNVTLSCEQNLNHDAMYWYRQDPGQGLRLIYYSQIVNDFQKGDIAEGYSVSREKKESFPLTVTSAQKNPTAFYLCASSMGADLPSYEQYFGPGTRLTVT.

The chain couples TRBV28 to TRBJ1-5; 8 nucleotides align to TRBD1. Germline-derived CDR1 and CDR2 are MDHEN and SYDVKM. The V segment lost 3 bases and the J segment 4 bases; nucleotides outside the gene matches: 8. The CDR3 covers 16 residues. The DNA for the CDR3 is TGTGCCAGCAGTTTTTGGGCTGGACAGGGTAATCAGCCCCAGCATTTT. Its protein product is CASSFWAGQGNQPQHF. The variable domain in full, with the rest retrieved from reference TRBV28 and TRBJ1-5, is DVKVTQSSRYLVKRTGEKVFLECVQDMDHENMFWYRQDPGLGLRLIYFSYDVKMKEKGDIPEGYSVSREKKERFSLILESASTNQTSMYLCASSFWAGQGNQPQHFGDGTRLSIL.

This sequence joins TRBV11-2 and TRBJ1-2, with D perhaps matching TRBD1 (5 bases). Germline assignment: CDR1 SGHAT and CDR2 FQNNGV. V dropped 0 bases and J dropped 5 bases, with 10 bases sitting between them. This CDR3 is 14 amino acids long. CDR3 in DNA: TGTGCCAGCAGCTTAGATCTTGCAGGGTATGGCTACACCTTC. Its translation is CASSLDLAGYGYTF.

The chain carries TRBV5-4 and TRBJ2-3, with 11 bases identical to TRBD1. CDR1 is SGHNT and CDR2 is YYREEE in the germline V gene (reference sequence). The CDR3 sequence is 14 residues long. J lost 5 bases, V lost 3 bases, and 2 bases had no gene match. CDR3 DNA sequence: TGTGCCAGCAGCTCGGACAGGGGGCAAGATACGCAGTATTTT. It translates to CASSSDRGQDTQYF.

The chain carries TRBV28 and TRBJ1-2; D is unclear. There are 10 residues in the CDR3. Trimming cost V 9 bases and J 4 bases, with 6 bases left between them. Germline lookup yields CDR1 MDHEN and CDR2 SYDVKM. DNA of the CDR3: TGTGCCAGTGAGCGCTATGGCTACACCTTC. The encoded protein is CASERYGYTF.

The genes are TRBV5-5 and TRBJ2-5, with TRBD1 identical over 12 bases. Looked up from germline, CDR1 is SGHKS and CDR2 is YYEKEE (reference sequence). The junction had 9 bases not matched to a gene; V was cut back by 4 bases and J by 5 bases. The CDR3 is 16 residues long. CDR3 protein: CASSGSGTGGLETQYF. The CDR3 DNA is TGTGCCAGCAGCGGTTCCGGGACAGGGGGCTTGGAGACCCAGTACTTC.

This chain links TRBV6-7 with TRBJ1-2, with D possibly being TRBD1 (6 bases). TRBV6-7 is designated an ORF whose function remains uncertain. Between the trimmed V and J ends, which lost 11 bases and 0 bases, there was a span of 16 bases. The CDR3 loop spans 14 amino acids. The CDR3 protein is CAAARQDTNYGYTF. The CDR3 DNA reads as TGTGCCGCCGCCAGACAGGACACTAACTATGGCTACACCTTC.

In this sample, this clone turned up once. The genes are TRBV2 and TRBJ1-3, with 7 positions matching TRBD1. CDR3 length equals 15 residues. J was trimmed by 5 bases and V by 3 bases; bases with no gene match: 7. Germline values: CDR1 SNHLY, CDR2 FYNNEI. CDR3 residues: CASSEADRARNTIYF. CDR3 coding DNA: TGTGCCAGCAGTGAGGCCGACAGGGCGAGAAACACCATATATTTT.

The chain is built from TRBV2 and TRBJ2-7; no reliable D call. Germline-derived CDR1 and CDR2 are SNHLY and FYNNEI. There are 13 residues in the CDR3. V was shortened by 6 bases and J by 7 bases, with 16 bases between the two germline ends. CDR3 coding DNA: TGTGCCAGCAGCGCAGACGGGTCCCGAGAGCAGTACTTC. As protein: CASSADGSREQYF. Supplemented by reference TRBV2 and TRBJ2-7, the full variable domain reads EPEVTQTPSHQVTQMGQEVILRCVPISNHLYFYWYRQILGQKVEFLVSFYNNEISEKSEIFDDQFSVERPDGSNFTLKIRSTKLEDSAMYFCASSADGSREQYFGPGTRLTVT.

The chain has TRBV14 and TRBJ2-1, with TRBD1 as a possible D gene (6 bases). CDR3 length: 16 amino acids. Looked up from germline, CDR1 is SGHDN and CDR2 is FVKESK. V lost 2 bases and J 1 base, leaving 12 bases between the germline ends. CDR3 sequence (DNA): TGTGCCAGCAGCCAATATTCAGGGGCATCCTACAATGAGCAGTTCTTC. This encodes CASSQYSGASYNEQFF.

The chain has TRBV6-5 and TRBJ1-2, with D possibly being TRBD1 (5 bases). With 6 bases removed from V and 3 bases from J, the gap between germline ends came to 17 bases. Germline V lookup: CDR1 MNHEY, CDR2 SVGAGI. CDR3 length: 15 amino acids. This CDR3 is CASSSGAPGDYGYTF. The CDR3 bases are TGTGCCAGCAGCAGCGGGGCTCCCGGGGACTATGGCTACACCTTC.

The CDR3: CASRTGDYADTQYF. CDR3 nucleotides: TGTGCCAGCCGGACAGGGGATTACGCAGATACGCAGTATTTT. V gene TRBV6-5 combines with J gene TRBJ2-3, with TRBD1 matching 9 bases. The germline V gene encodes CDR1 MNHEY and CDR2 SVGAGI. This CDR3 region has 14 residues. With 8 bases clipped from V and 4 bases from J, the junction kept 7 bases outside the gene matches.

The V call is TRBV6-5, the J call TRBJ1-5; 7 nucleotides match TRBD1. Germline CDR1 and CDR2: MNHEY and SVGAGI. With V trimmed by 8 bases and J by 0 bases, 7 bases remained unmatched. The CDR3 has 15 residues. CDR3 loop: CASDTGVYSNQPQHF. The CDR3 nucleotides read TGTGCCAGCGACACAGGGGTCTATAGCAATCAGCCCCAGCATTTT.

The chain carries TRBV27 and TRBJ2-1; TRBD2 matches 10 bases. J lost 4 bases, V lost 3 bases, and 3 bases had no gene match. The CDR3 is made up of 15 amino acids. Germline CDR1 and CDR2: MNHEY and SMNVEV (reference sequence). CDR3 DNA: TGTGCCAGCAGTTTCGGACTAGCGGAATACAATGAGCAGTTCTTC. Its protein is CASSFGLAEYNEQFF.

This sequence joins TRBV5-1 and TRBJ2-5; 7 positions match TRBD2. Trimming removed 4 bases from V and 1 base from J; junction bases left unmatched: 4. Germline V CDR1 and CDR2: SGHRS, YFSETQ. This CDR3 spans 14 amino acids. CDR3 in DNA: TGCGCCAGCAGCGTCGGGGGGACCCAAGAGACCCAGTACTTC. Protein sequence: CASSVGGTQETQYF.